This T cell receptor (beta chain) originates from a study of T cell repertoires in cytomegalovirus infection. Study-level points and caveats: It was HLA-C-restricted CMV-specific TCR beta clonotypes that dominated the response ex vivo.

This clonotype was detected only a few times. Its specificity is unknown. TCRdb re-analysed the reads in MiXCR, keeping a single row per CDR3 protein. The sample has about 460,000 distinct CDR3 sequences, roughly 10% seen once. Per germline, CDR1 SGHRS and CDR2 YFSETQ. V was clipped by 3 bases and J by 2 bases, with 13 bases between them. The CDR3 totals 15 residues. Sequenced: PBMCs. The chain has TRBV5-1 and TRBJ2-3; the D is unclear. The receptor was derived from a human donor in good health (CMV status not recorded). Some clones in this sample may be carry-over from other donors' samples. CDR3 DNA sequence: TGCGCCAGCAGCTCCCGCCCGTACCCCACAGATACGCAGTATTTT. It specifies CASSSRPYPTDTQYF. The variable domain in full, completed from reference TRBV5-1 and TRBJ2-3, reads KAGVTQTPRYLIKTRGQQVTLSCSPISGHRSVSWYQQTPGQGLQFLFEYFSETQRNKGNFPGRFSGRQFSNSRSEMNVSTLELGDSALYLCASSSRPYPTDTQYFGPGTRLTVL.